This paragraph reports one TCR beta chain. Its matching antigen is unknown. Use of 60 Vbeta and 13 Jbeta primers characterized the PCR. Per the original methods: In a later analysis, some 80 million unique TCR beta chains included roughly 11 million shared by two or more donors. Produced via immunoSEQ multiplex PCR; TCRdb's table is partial and in-frame only. V, J and clone size derive from that table, while D and trimming were established from the DNA sequence. The data hold 100,000 to 150,000 clones, with around 85% observed a single time. The data stem from a study of cytomegalovirus exposure and HLA in healthy donors. The CDR3 is 17 amino acids. The V gene lost 2 bases and the J gene lost 0 bases, with 17 bases spanning the gap. CDR1 and CDR2 (germline): SGHDT, YYEEEE. Findings and limits, study-wide: CMV serostatus alone was available as immune exposure information. The classifier reportedly diagnosed cytomegalovirus status with high sensitivity and specificity.

V gene TRBV5-6 combines with J gene TRBJ1-1; tentatively, D is TRBD1 (6 bases). The TCR originated in a man between 18 and 35 years old in good health and CMV-seropositive. The sequencing input was PBMCs. This CDR3 is CASSFRWDTHMNTEAFF. The DNA of the CDR3 is TGTGCCAGCAGCTTTAGATGGGACACCCACATGAACACTGAAGCTTTCTTT. The variable domain in full, with the rest retrieved from reference TRBV5-6 and TRBJ1-1, is DAGVTQSPTHLIKTRGQQVTLRCSPKSGHDTVSWYQQALGQGPQFIFQYYEEEERQRGNFPDRFSGHQFPNYSSELNVNALLLGDSALYLCASSFRWDTHMNTEAFFGQGTRLTVV.